The 9 T cell receptor beta chains presented below share a single source sample, sequenced in a study of shared clonotypes between healthy human individuals. Assay used: immunoSEQ multiplex PCR; TCRdb lists only in-frame clones, some missing. The sample lists 800,000 to 950,000 clones; about 96% were seen once. Only CD45RO-negative cells positively selected for CCR7 counted as naive CD8 cells, so terminally differentiated effector memory CD45RA+ cells were excluded. The specimen was naive CD8+ T cells sorted from blood. These receptor sequences come from a man younger than 40 in good health.

Regarding this clone: Other DNA sequences in this specimen translate into the identical CDR3. The chain recombines TRBV7-9 with TRBJ2-3, with 7 bases identical to TRBD2. The V segment lost 1 base and the J segment 4 bases; nucleotides outside the gene matches: 2. Germline CDR1 and CDR2: SEHNR and FQNEAQ (reference sequence). The CDR3 loop spans 14 amino acids. The CDR3 reads CASSLGRGADTQYF. CDR3 DNA sequence: TGTGCCAGCAGCTTAGGTCGGGGGGCAGATACGCAGTATTTT.

The V gene is TRBV30, the J gene TRBJ1-1; no clear D gene. Germline loops: CDR1 GTSNPN, CDR2 SVGIG (reference sequence). The CDR3 contains 12 residues. V dropped 2 bases and J dropped 6 bases, with 10 bases sitting between them. CDR3 loop: CAWSPLTAEAFF. As DNA, the CDR3 is TGTGCCTGGAGTCCCCTAACGGCTGAAGCTTTCTTT.

This chain links TRBV7-2 with TRBJ1-4; D is undetermined. Germline CDR1 is SGHTA and CDR2 is FQGNSA. This CDR3 comprises 14 residues. V lost 4 bases to trimming and J lost 4 bases, with 10 bases between them. In DNA, the CDR3 is TGTGCCAGCAGCTCGACTTTACTTAATGAAAAACTGTTTTTT. Translation gives CASSSTLLNEKLFF. Based on the CDR3 plus reference TRBV7-2 and TRBJ1-4, the full variable domain is GAGVSQSPSNKVTEKGKDVELRCDPISGHTALYWYRQSLGQGLEFLIYFQGNSAPDKSGLPSDRFSAERTGGSVSTLTIQRTQQEDSAVYLCASSSTLLNEKLFFGSGTQLSVL.

This rearrangement joins TRBV27 to TRBJ2-1; 10 nucleotides match TRBD2. The J segment lost 6 bases and the V segment lost 4 bases, leaving 6 bases of the junction unmatched. The CDR3 has 15 residues. In germline, CDR1 is MNHEY, CDR2 SMNVEV (reference sequence). The CDR3 bases are TGTGCCAGCAGTTCCAGGACTAGCGGAATCAATGAGCAGTTCTTC. Protein: CASSSRTSGINEQFF.

The J gene is TRBJ2-3, the V gene TRBV5-8, with 10 bases lining up with TRBD2. This CDR3 region has 15 residues. The germline gives CDR1 SGHTS, CDR2 YDEGEE. After removal of 4 bases from V and 1 base from J, the junction contained 3 bases not matched to a gene. CDR3: CASSTGTSGTDTQYF. CDR3 coding DNA: TGTGCCAGCAGCACGGGGACTAGCGGCACAGATACGCAGTATTTT.

This chain uses TRBV14 with TRBJ2-1, with 7 nucleotides matching TRBD1. With 0 bases clipped from V and 15 bases from J, the junction kept 5 bases outside the gene matches. This CDR3 has 12 amino acids. CDR1 SGHDN and CDR2 FVKESK come from the germline V gene. CDR3 DNA sequence: TGTGCCAGCAGCCAAGAAAGGACAGGACCGTTCTTC. Its translation: CASSQERTGPFF. Complete variable domain (other parts from reference TRBV14 and TRBJ2-1): EAGVTQFPSHSVIEKGQTVTLRCDPISGHDNLYWYRRVMGKEIKFLLHFVKESKQDESGMPNNRFLAERTGGTYSTLKVQPAELEDSGVYFCASSQERTGPFFGPGTRLTVL.

CDR3 residues: CAWDSGESSYNEQFF. The DNA of the CDR3 is TGTGCCTGGGATAGCGGGGAGAGCTCCTACAATGAGCAGTTCTTC. The V gene is TRBV30, the J gene TRBJ2-1, with 8 bases aligning to TRBD2. V lost 5 bases, J lost 0 bases, and 6 bases stayed unmatched. This CDR3 comprises 15 residues. From germline, CDR1 is GTSNPN and CDR2 SVGIG (reference sequence).

The V and J genes are TRBV7-9 and TRBJ1-1, with D possibly being TRBD1 (6 bases). The CDR3 is made up of 14 amino acids. Germline lookup yields CDR1 SEHNR and CDR2 FQNEAQ (reference sequence). Trimming left V 1 base short and J 6 bases short, with 12 bases between. CDR3 coding DNA: TGTGCCAGCAGCTTAGGGGGACAAGGAGCTGAAGCTTTCTTT. It yields the protein CASSLGGQGAEAFF.

The genes are TRBV6-6 and TRBJ1-1, with D hard to call. Germline V gene data show CDR1 as MNHNY and CDR2 as SVGAGI (reference sequence). The V gene lost 7 bases and the J gene lost 0 bases, with 9 bases spanning the gap. The CDR3 consists of 13 residues. In DNA form, the CDR3 reads TGTGCCAGCACCCTGGGAATGAACACTGAAGCTTTCTTT. As protein: CASTLGMNTEAFF.